This is a list of T cell receptor beta chains from one sample in a study of monozygotic twins with inflammatory bowel disease. One entry per CDR3 protein, without DNA, is what TCRdb gives after re-calling the 5' RACE reads. Recorded here are fewer than 550,000 distinct CDR3 sequences; the top ten clones represent about 2.3%. The sample was blood. All receptors derive from a human donor with ulcerative colitis or Crohn's disease, or a healthy co-twin of an affected twin (not recorded which). Each CDR3 is given with its conserved first and last residue. Each record gives: J gene, V gene, CDR3 protein.

>TRBJ2-1|TRBV7-6
CASSLVTGGWGNEQFF
>TRBJ1-5|TRBV5-1
CASSLEGGGRPQHF
>TRBJ2-1|TRBV5-1
CASSSGPLNEQFF
>TRBJ2-1|TRBV10-2
CASSWTSGGEQFF
>TRBJ2-7|TRBV5-5
CASSLWDGQGSREQYF
>TRBJ1-2|TRBV7-9
CASSNLDPIYGYTF
>TRBJ1-5|TRBV21-1
CASSTAKNRQGARSNQPQHF
>TRBJ2-3|TRBV29-1
CSVVGAGNTDTQYF
>TRBJ2-1|TRBV7-2
CASSNRLAGYQFF
>TRBJ2-5|TRBV5-1
CASSLAVGTETQYF
>TRBJ2-5|TRBV20-1
CSAGPRETQYF
>TRBJ2-3|TRBV4-3
CASSQVVAGGSDTQYF
>TRBJ1-5|TRBV21-1
CASRPSGWINQPQHF
>TRBJ2-1|TRBV13
CASSSPQHPGQGMVFEQFF
>TRBJ2-2|TRBV19
CASSFSGRWYGGELFF
>TRBJ2-1|TRBV3-1
CASSYGASGRINEQFF
>TRBJ2-7|TRBV19
CATPRGLPSYYEQYF
>TRBJ2-1|TRBV29-1
CSVAPAGQGSISSYNEQFF
>TRBJ2-7|TRBV20-1
CSATGQGAVEQYF
>TRBJ2-1|TRBV6-6
CASSHAGGSEQFF
>TRBJ2-3|TRBV19
CASSPRGAGAVLDTQYF
>TRBJ2-4|TRBV19
CASSIPGVAKNIQYF
>TRBJ2-5|TRBV27
CASSSRGVKTQYF